The 28 T cell receptor beta chains below come from one sample, sequenced in a study of T cell repertoires in cytomegalovirus infection. Their antigen targets remain unknown. TCRdb independently ran MiXCR on the reads; one entry per CDR3 protein. The profile shows about 25,000 distinct CDR3 sequences, approximately 22% of them singletons. Sequencing used CD8+ T cells from cultured PBMCs, obtained from culture after CMV antigen stimulation. Source of these receptors: a human donor in good health (CMV status not recorded). Some clones in this sample may be carry-over from other donors' samples.

This clonotype was seen a handful of times. The chain carries TRBV28 and TRBJ2-3; perhaps TRBD1 as D (6 bases). Germline assignment: CDR1 MDHEN and CDR2 SYDVKM. V was clipped by 2 bases and J by 2 bases, with 17 bases between them. The CDR3 is made up of 17 amino acids. CDR3 DNA: TGTGCCAGCAGTTTACAGGGGCAGAGGGCGGACACAGATACGCAGTATTTT. Its translation: CASSLQGQRADTDTQYF.

The V gene is TRBV27, the J gene TRBJ1-1; D might be TRBD1 (5 bases). Trimming pared 4 bases from V and 5 bases from J, leaving 11 bases between. The CDR3 sequence is 13 residues long. Germline CDR1 and CDR2: MNHEY and SMNVEV (reference sequence). The CDR3 nucleotides are TGTGCCAGCAGTTCCTACGGGGGGACTGAAGCTTTCTTT. Protein: CASSSYGGTEAFF.

This chain connects TRBV14 to TRBJ1-1; D gene ambiguous. Germline-derived CDR1 and CDR2 are SGHDN and FVKESK. The V gene lost 0 bases and the J gene lost 2 bases, with 16 bases spanning the gap. CDR3 length equals 17 residues. CDR3 bases: TGTGCCAGCAGCCAAGACAGTTCTTTCCCTCATAACACTGAAGCTTTCTTT. Its translation: CASSQDSSFPHNTEAFF.

The chain is built from TRBV5-5 and TRBJ2-5; no firm D call. The V end lost 4 bases, the J end lost 5 bases, and 12 bases lay between the germline ends. Germline CDR1 is SGHKS and CDR2 is YYEKEE (reference sequence). The CDR3 is made up of 13 amino acids. In nucleotides, the CDR3 is TGTGCCAGCAGCCTTGTCGGCCCGGAGACCCAGTACTTC. Its protein is CASSLVGPETQYF.

This clonotype has just a few counts. V and J are TRBV4-3 and TRBJ2-7; D unclear. The CDR3 loop spans 13 amino acids. The ends were cut back, 0 bases at V and 1 base at J, with 4 bases in the middle. Per germline, CDR1 LGHNA and CDR2 YSLEER. This CDR3 reads CASSQDESYEQYF. CDR3 nucleotides: TGCGCCAGCAGCCAAGACGAGTCCTACGAGCAGTACTTC.

In DNA, the CDR3 is TGCAGTGCTAGAGGCAGGGGAGGGGGCTACACCTTC. Translation: CSARGRGGGYTF. The chain has TRBV20-1 and TRBJ1-2; the D gene is possibly TRBD1 (6 bases). The CDR3 has 12 amino acids. Deletions cut 1 base from V and 8 bases from J, with 11 bases between. Germline V gives CDR1 DFQATT, CDR2 SNEGSKA (reference sequence).

This chain uses TRBV12-3 or TRBV12-4 with TRBJ2-3, with D possibly TRBD1 on 5 matching bases. There are 12 residues in the CDR3. With 6 bases removed from V and 1 base from J, the gap between germline ends came to 5 bases. The chain's CDR3 is CASRGGTDTQYF. The CDR3 DNA reads TGTGCCAGCAGAGGGGGCACAGATACGCAGTATTTT.

The chain joins TRBV13 to TRBJ2-7; 9 nucleotides match TRBD1. Germline loops: CDR1 PRHDT, CDR2 FYEKMQ (reference sequence). The ends lost 5 bases at V and 0 bases at J; junction bases unmatched: 5. The CDR3 is 15 amino acids. In DNA, the CDR3 is TGTGCCAGCAGCATCGGGACAGGGAGCTCCTACGAGCAGTACTTC. This gives the protein CASSIGTGSSYEQYF. Based on the CDR3 plus reference TRBV13 and TRBJ2-7, the full variable domain is AAGVIQSPRHLIKEKRETATLKCYPIPRHDTVYWYQQGPGQDPQFLISFYEKMQSDKGSIPDRFSAQQFSDYHSELNMSSLELGDSALYFCASSIGTGSSYEQYFGPGTRLTVT.

This clonotype was seen more than once but under ten times. The chain couples TRBV20-1 to TRBJ1-6; 8 bases are a match to TRBD1. The CDR3 runs to 15 residues. In germline, CDR1 is DFQATT, CDR2 SNEGSKA (reference sequence). V shed 5 bases, J shed 6 bases, and the junction held 9 bases outside the gene matches. CDR3 residues: CSALTDRGFNSPLHF. In DNA, the CDR3 is TGCAGTGCTCTAACCGACAGGGGCTTTAATTCACCCCTCCACTTT.

This rearrangement joins TRBV7-8 to TRBJ2-3; D is unclear. The V end lost 2 bases, the J end lost 0 bases, and 12 bases lay between the germline ends. This CDR3 comprises 16 residues. CDR1 and CDR2 from the germline V gene are SGHVS and FQNEAQ. This CDR3 reads CASSLSGAQSTDTQYF. The CDR3 DNA is TGTGCCAGCAGCTTATCCGGAGCCCAAAGCACAGATACGCAGTATTTT.

In this sample, this clonotype turned up many times. The V call is TRBV7-3, the J call TRBJ2-3; TRBD1 matches at 7 bases. Germline V gene data show CDR1 as SGHTA and CDR2 as FQGTGA. The trim removed 5 bases at V and 0 bases at J, leaving 14 bases unmatched. The CDR3 contains 18 residues. CDR3 loop: CASSPTGTEMPSTDTQYF. CDR3 DNA sequence: TGTGCCAGCAGCCCCACCGGGACAGAGATGCCTAGCACAGATACGCAGTATTTT. Complete variable domain (other parts from reference TRBV7-3 and TRBJ2-3): GAGVSQTPSNKVTEKGKYVELRCDPISGHTALYWYRQSLGQGPEFLIYFQGTGAADDSGLPNDRFFAVRPEGSVSTLKIQRTERGDSAVYLCASSPTGTEMPSTDTQYFGPGTRLTVL.

This clonotype was detected a few times. The CDR3 DNA reads TGTGCCAGCAGTGAATTTTCCAGGTCCGACACTGAAGCTTTCTTT. Translated: CASSEFSRSDTEAFF. The V and J genes are TRBV25-1 and TRBJ1-1; no firm D call. Trimming shortened V by 1 base and J by 3 bases, and 12 bases separated the two germline ends. Germline-derived CDR1 and CDR2 are MGHDK and SYGVNS. CDR3 length: 15 amino acids.

The rearrangement links TRBV7-9 to TRBJ2-5, with a possible D match to TRBD1 (6 bases). Germline CDR1 SEHNR, CDR2 FQNEAQ (reference sequence). V was cut by 6 bases and J by 2 bases, with 7 bases left in between. The CDR3 contains 12 residues. The CDR3 coding sequence is TGTGCCAGCAGACAGGGACAAGAGACCCAGTACTTC. As protein: CASRQGQETQYF.

The CDR3 region has the DNA TGTGCCAGCACTTCCCCCACGGGCTACGAGCAGTACTTC. Translation gives CASTSPTGYEQYF. This chain links TRBV6-1 with TRBJ2-7, with D hard to call. This CDR3 region has 13 residues. CDR1 is MNHNS, CDR2 SASEGT, per germline. Trimming left V 7 bases short and J 3 bases short, with 13 bases between.

The rearrangement uses TRBV7-9 and TRBJ2-3; 15 positions match TRBD2. The CDR3 has 21 residues. CDR1 is SEHNR, CDR2 FQNEAQ, per germline (reference sequence). The ends lost 5 bases at V and 2 bases at J; junction bases unmatched: 17. CDR3 in DNA: TGTGCCAGCAGCCGGGGACTAGCGGGGGGTATATCCCCCCCTTCCACAGATACGCAGTATTTT. Its protein product is CASSRGLAGGISPPSTDTQYF.

The rearrangement links TRBV7-9 to TRBJ1-2, with D possibly TRBD1 on 6 matching bases. Trimming shortened V by 3 bases and J by 6 bases, and 11 bases separated the two germline ends. CDR1 and CDR2 from the germline V gene are SEHNR and FQNEAQ (reference sequence). The CDR3 loop spans 13 amino acids. The chain's CDR3 is CASSFENRDGYTF. CDR3 in DNA: TGTGCCAGCAGCTTCGAGAACAGGGATGGCTACACCTTC.

The V gene is TRBV6-5, the J gene TRBJ1-4; the D gene is possibly TRBD1 (6 bases). Germline loops: CDR1 MNHEY, CDR2 SVGAGI. V lost 0 bases, J lost 15 bases, and 20 bases lay in between. The length of the CDR3 is 15 residues. In DNA, the CDR3 is TGTGCCAGCAGTTACTCCACAGGGAGGGGGAGTGTTTTGTTTTTT. Translating gives CASSYSTGRGSVLFF.

The chain has TRBV20-1 and TRBJ1-5; D is unclear. Germline CDR1 is DFQATT and CDR2 is SNEGSKA (reference sequence). This CDR3 is 13 amino acids long. V was trimmed by 0 bases and J by 10 bases, leaving 13 bases between them. The CDR3 sequence is CSAREEGGYPQHF. DNA of the CDR3: TGCAGTGCTAGAGAAGAGGGAGGGTACCCCCAGCATTTT.

The CDR3 coding sequence is TGTGCCAGCAGTGAAAGGATTAGGACTAGCGGGGGGCGTACCTACCAAGAGACCCAGTACTTC. Translated: CASSERIRTSGGRTYQETQYF. The chain is built from TRBV6-1 and TRBJ2-5; TRBD2 matches at 14 bases. CDR3 length: 21 residues. Trimming at V came to 2 bases and at J to 0 bases, leaving 14 bases not matched to a gene. Germline V gene lookup returns CDR1 MNHNS and CDR2 SASEGT.

The genes are TRBV6-1 and TRBJ2-7; possible D gene TRBD2, 5 bases. Deletions cut 3 bases from V and 0 bases from J, with 6 bases between. This CDR3 spans 13 amino acids. Germline CDR1 MNHNS, CDR2 SASEGT. As DNA, the CDR3 is TGTGCCAGCAGTGACGGGGACTCCTACGAGCAGTACTTC. Translating gives CASSDGDSYEQYF.

A few counts support this clonotype. Written as DNA, the CDR3 is TGTGCCAGCAGTTCCGGGACACGCTACCAAGAGACCCAGTACTTC. Its protein product is CASSSGTRYQETQYF. The rearrangement links TRBV28 to TRBJ2-5, with D possibly TRBD1 on 6 matching bases. CDR3 length: 15 residues. Trimming shortened V by 4 bases and J by 0 bases, and 12 bases separated the two germline ends. Germline V gene data show CDR1 as MDHEN and CDR2 as SYDVKM. Full variable domain (outside the CDR3, taken from reference TRBV28 and TRBJ2-5): DVKVTQSSRYLVKRTGEKVFLECVQDMDHENMFWYRQDPGLGLRLIYFSYDVKMKEKGDIPEGYSVSREKKERFSLILESASTNQTSMYLCASSSGTRYQETQYFGPGTRLLVL.

The V gene is TRBV5-1, the J gene TRBJ1-1; the match to TRBD1 covers 11 bases. CDR1 is SGHRS, CDR2 YFSETQ, per germline. The CDR3 is 14 residues long. V shed 2 bases, J shed 5 bases, and the junction held 2 bases outside the gene matches. The CDR3 DNA follows: TGCGCCAGCAGCTTAGGACAGGGGGCGACTGAAGCTTTCTTT. It encodes CASSLGQGATEAFF.

The rearrangement links TRBV5-6 to TRBJ2-3; possibly TRBD2 for D (5 bases). Trimming stripped 4 bases from V and 1 base from J, with 22 bases between. The germline CDR1 and CDR2 sequences are SGHDT and YYEEEE. The CDR3 is 18 amino acids. In nucleotides, the CDR3 is TGTGCCAGCAGCGCGGACCGTGACACGGGGTATCGCACAGATACGCAGTATTTT. As protein: CASSADRDTGYRTDTQYF.

This clonotype occurred a few times. The chain has TRBV20-1 and TRBJ2-1; perhaps D is TRBD1 or TRBD2 (5 bases each). The germline V gene encodes CDR1 DFQATT and CDR2 SNEGSKA (reference sequence). The CDR3 has 14 amino acids. The germline V and J ends were trimmed by 1 base and 15 bases, with 22 bases remaining between them. This chain's CDR3 is CSARGPPGRSGRFF. The CDR3 DNA sequence: TGCAGTGCTAGAGGTCCCCCCGGTAGGTCGGGGCGGTTCTTC.

The sample holds many counts of this clonotype. V and J are TRBV7-2 and TRBJ2-5; D gene uncertain. The germline V and J ends were trimmed by 3 bases and 2 bases, with 4 bases remaining between them. CDR3 length: 12 amino acids. The germline CDR1 and CDR2 sequences are SGHTA and FQGNSA. In DNA, the CDR3 is TGTGCCAGCAGCTTGGATCAAGAGACCCAGTACTTC. Translating gives CASSLDQETQYF.

This clonotype has a handful of counts. The chain uses TRBV7-9 and TRBJ2-1; 10 positions agree with TRBD1. J lost 3 bases, V lost 5 bases, and 7 bases had no gene match. Germline V gene data show CDR1 as SEHNR and CDR2 as FQNEAQ (reference sequence). The CDR3 covers 16 residues. CDR3 nucleotide sequence: TGTGCCAGCAGCCCCCCGGACAGGGGGTTCTACAATGAGCAGTTCTTC. This translates into CASSPPDRGFYNEQFF.

The J gene is TRBJ1-6, the V gene TRBV6-2 or TRBV6-3, with no clear D. Germline values: CDR1 MNHEY, CDR2 SVGEGT. Trimming cost V 4 bases and J 10 bases, with 8 bases left between them. This CDR3 contains 12 residues. The CDR3 DNA sequence: TGTGCCAGCAGTTCCGACCGATCACCCCTCCACTTT. Protein sequence: CASSSDRSPLHF.

The chain links TRBV15 to TRBJ2-3; possible D gene TRBD2, 5 bases. CDR1 and CDR2 (germline): LNHNV, YYDKDF (reference sequence). The CDR3 contains 15 residues. V was cut by 1 base and J by 6 bases, with 14 bases left in between. The CDR3 nucleotides read TGTGCCACCAGCAGAGGGACTGCCGGGTTGGATACGCAGTATTTT. It translates to CATSRGTAGLDTQYF.